The clone carrying this T cell receptor (beta chain) was counted a single time. What it binds is not known. Amplification used 60 Vbeta primers and 13 Jbeta primers. Repertoires were generated with immunoSEQ multiplex PCR, while TCRdb's copy carries only in-frame clones and drops some. The table records 150,000 to 170,000 clones, around 79% of them present only once. The sample belongs to a study of cytomegalovirus exposure and HLA in healthy donors. Study results and limitations: Within an earlier analysis, most TCR beta V segments proved productive either about 87% or about 30% of the time.

Per the germline V gene, CDR1 is SGHDT and CDR2 is YYEEEE. With 0 bases removed from V and 9 bases from J, the gap between germline ends came to 10 bases. CDR3 length equals 13 residues. V and J are TRBV5-6 and TRBJ2-1; a weak D match, TRBD2 (5 bases). This TCR came from a man in his thirties or forties in good health and CMV-seropositive. The sample was PBMCs. CDR3 sequence reads: CASSLGSGGEQFF. The DNA of the CDR3 is TGTGCCAGCAGCTTGGGGAGCGGTGGTGAGCAGTTCTTC. The variable domain in full, completed from reference TRBV5-6 and TRBJ2-1, reads DAGVTQSPTHLIKTRGQQVTLRCSPKSGHDTVSWYQQALGQGPQFIFQYYEEEERQRGNFPDRFSGHQFPNYSSELNVNALLLGDSALYLCASSLGSGGEQFFGPGTRLTVL.